One TCR beta chain is described in this entry. The antigen is unknown. Some clones are missing from TCRdb's copy, which holds only in-frame ones; the method was immunoSEQ multiplex PCR. Of about 25,000 clones in the sample, about 79% were seen once. This specimen belongs to a study of T cells in narcolepsy. Across the study: Enrolled donors included narcolepsy type 1 or type 2 patients and healthy controls.

Overall study findings and caveats: Same-patient CSF and blood CD4+ T cell clonotypes included HCRT-specific and TRIB2-specific autoreactive ones.

Specimen: CD45RA- memory CD4+ T cells from PBMCs. The clonotype originates from a human donor with narcolepsy.

The CDR3 DNA reads as TGCGCCAGCAGCCTCCGGGGTAACTACGAGCAGTACTTC. Translating it yields CASSLRGNYEQYF. The rearrangement joins TRBV5-1 to TRBJ2-7; possibly TRBD2 for D (5 bases). The germline CDR1 and CDR2 sequences are SGHRS and YFSETQ. Trimming pared 4 bases from V and 3 bases from J, leaving 11 bases between. The CDR3 loop spans 13 amino acids.